The subject of this entry is one T cell receptor beta chain. Its antigen is as yet unknown. With 0 bases removed from V and 4 bases from J, the gap between germline ends came to 11 bases. Germline CDR1 is SGDLS and CDR2 is YYNGEE. The CDR3 spans 15 residues. This entry is derived from a study of T cell repertoires in cytomegalovirus infection. Overall study context: Through public TCR beta signatures, both CMV infection and matching HLA type were indicated.

TCRdb re-called the reads with MiXCR, one entry per CDR3 protein. The table records about a million distinct CDR3 sequences, 25% to 40% of them present only once. Study-wide results and caveats: Dominating the ex vivo response were HLA-C-restricted CMV-specific TCR beta clonotypes.

The sequence came from a human donor in good health (CMV status not recorded). Some clones in this sample may be carry-over from other donors' samples. The sample here was cultured CD8+ T cells from PBMCs, taken from culture after CMV antigen stimulation. The V call is TRBV9, the J call TRBJ1-3; D remains ambiguous. CDR3 region: CASSVASGSGNTIYF. CDR3 coding DNA: TGTGCCAGCAGCGTAGCTTCGGGGTCAGGAAACACCATATATTTT.